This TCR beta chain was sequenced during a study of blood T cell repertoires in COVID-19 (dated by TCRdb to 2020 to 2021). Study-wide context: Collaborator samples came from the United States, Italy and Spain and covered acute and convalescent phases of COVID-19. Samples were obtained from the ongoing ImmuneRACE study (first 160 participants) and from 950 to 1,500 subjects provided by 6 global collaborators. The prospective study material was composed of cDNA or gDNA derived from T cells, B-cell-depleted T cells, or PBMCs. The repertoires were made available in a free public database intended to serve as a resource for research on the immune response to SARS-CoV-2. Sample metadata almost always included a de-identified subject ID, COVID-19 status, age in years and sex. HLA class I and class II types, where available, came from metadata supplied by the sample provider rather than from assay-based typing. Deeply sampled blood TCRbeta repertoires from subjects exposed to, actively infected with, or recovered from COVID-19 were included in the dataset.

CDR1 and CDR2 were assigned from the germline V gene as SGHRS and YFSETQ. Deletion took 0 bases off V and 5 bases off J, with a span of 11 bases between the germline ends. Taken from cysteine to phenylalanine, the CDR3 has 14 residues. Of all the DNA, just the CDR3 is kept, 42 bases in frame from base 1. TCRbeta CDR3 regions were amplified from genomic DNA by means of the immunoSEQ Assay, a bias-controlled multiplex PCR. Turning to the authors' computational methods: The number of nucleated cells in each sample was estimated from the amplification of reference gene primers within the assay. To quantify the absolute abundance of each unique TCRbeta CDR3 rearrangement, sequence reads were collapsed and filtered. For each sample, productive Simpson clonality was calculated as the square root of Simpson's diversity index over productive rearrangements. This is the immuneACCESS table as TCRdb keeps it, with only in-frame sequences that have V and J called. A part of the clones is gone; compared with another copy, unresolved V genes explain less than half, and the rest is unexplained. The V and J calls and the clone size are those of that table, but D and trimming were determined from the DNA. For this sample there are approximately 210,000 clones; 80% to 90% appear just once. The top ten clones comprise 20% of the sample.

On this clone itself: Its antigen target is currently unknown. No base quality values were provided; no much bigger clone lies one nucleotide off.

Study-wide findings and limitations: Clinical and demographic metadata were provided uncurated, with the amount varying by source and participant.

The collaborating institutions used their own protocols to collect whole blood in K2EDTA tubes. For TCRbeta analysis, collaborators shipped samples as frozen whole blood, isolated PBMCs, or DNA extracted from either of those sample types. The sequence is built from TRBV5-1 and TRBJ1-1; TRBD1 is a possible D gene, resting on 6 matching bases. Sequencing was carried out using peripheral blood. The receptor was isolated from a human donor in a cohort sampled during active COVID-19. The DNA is TGCGCCAGCAGCTTGGAAGGGGGAGGGACTGAAGCTTTCTTT. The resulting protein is CASSLEGGGTEAFF.